Below, 25 T cell receptor beta chains from the same sample are listed, as sequenced in a study of cytomegalovirus exposure and HLA in healthy donors. Both 60 Vbeta primers and 13 Jbeta primers went into the PCR. Measured with immunoSEQ multiplex PCR; TCRdb has only the in-frame clones, and not every one. Of 150,000 to 200,000 clones listed, 68% are singletons. What was sequenced was PBMCs. Receptors were obtained from a man younger than 45 in good health and CMV-seropositive.

The rearrangement uses TRBV4-2 and TRBJ2-3; 12 bases map to TRBD2. The CDR3 contains 16 residues. Germline trimming cut 3 bases from V and 2 bases from J; bases unmatched to any gene: 3. Germline CDR1 is LGHNA and CDR2 is YNFKEQ. The CDR3 spells CASSQGLAGSTDTQYF. CDR3 DNA: TGTGCCAGCAGCCAGGGACTAGCGGGTTCCACAGATACGCAGTATTTT.

The chain recombines TRBV9 with TRBJ2-3, with 10 bases identical to TRBD2. This CDR3 region has 16 residues. V dropped 3 bases and J dropped 2; count of bases not matched to a gene: 6. Germline V gene data show CDR1 as SGDLS and CDR2 as YYNGEE. The CDR3 region is CASSAALAGDTDTQYF. The DNA for the CDR3 is TGTGCCAGCAGCGCGGCCCTAGCGGGAGACACAGATACGCAGTATTTT.

This chain connects TRBV11-3 to TRBJ2-5, with 9 positions matching TRBD1. The CDR3 is made up of 15 amino acids. V shed 6 bases, J shed 5 bases, and the junction held 10 bases outside the gene matches. CDR1 is SGHNT, CDR2 YENEEA, per germline. DNA for the CDR3: TGTGCCAGCAGGCCTACAGGGGGCGTCGAGGAGACCCAGTACTTC. Encoded protein: CASRPTGGVEETQYF.

The chain recombines TRBV2 with TRBJ1-1; D perhaps matches TRBD1 (5 bases). V was shortened by 6 bases and J by 8 bases, with 19 bases between the two germline ends. Looked up from germline, CDR1 is SNHLY and CDR2 is FYNNEI. There are 14 residues in the CDR3. CDR3 nucleotide sequence: TGTGCCAGCAGGAAAGAGCTATGGGGCACCGAAGCTTTCTTT. Amino acid sequence: CASRKELWGTEAFF.

The J gene is TRBJ2-3, the V gene TRBV19, with no clear D. V was clipped by 2 bases and J by 6 bases, with 12 bases between them. The CDR3 totals 14 residues. Germline V gene data show CDR1 as LNHDA and CDR2 as SQIVND (reference sequence). The CDR3 DNA reads as TGTGCCAGTAGTATATTGTTCACACATGATACGCAGTATTTT. The encoded protein is CASSILFTHDTQYF.

This chain links TRBV13 with TRBJ2-7, with TRBD2 identical over 12 bases. The CDR3 spans 18 residues. Germline CDR1 is PRHDT and CDR2 is FYEKMQ (reference sequence). J was trimmed by 4 bases and V by 1 base; bases with no gene match: 11. CDR3 sequence reads: CASSLDRLRLAGVYEQYF. CDR3 in DNA: TGTGCCAGCAGCTTAGATCGCCTTCGACTAGCGGGAGTGTACGAGCAGTACTTC.

The chain employs TRBV28 and TRBJ2-7, with D possibly being TRBD2 (7 bases). The CDR3 covers 14 residues. CDR1 is MDHEN and CDR2 is SYDVKM in the germline V gene. V was shortened by 2 bases and J by 2 bases, with 10 bases between the two germline ends. In nucleotides, the CDR3 is TGTGCCAGCAGTTTAGGGGGGGACACCTACGAGCAGTACTTC. Translation gives CASSLGGDTYEQYF.

The chain has TRBV28 and TRBJ2-1, with TRBD2 identical over 8 bases. CDR3 length equals 17 residues. J was trimmed by 3 bases and V by 6 bases; bases with no gene match: 13. Germline CDR1 MDHEN, CDR2 SYDVKM. CDR3 region: CASSQAKAGANYNEQFF. CDR3 DNA: TGTGCCAGCAGCCAAGCTAAAGCGGGAGCAAACTACAATGAGCAGTTCTTC.

This clone has more than one count but fewer than ten. The chain employs TRBV30 and TRBJ2-5; D uncertain. The CDR3 spans 11 residues. Looked up from germline, CDR1 is GTSNPN and CDR2 is SVGIG (reference sequence). Deletions cut 0 bases from V and 5 bases from J, with 4 bases between. CDR3 DNA: TGTGCCTGGAGTGTAGAGGAGACCCAGTACTTC. Translated, it gives CAWSVEETQYF.

This rearrangement joins TRBV5-1 to TRBJ1-5; no definite D call. The germline V and J ends were trimmed by 0 bases and 4 bases, with 14 bases remaining between them. In germline, CDR1 is SGHRS, CDR2 YFSETQ. This CDR3 contains 16 residues. CDR3 in DNA: TGCGCCAGCAGCTTGGCGGCGGCCCGAGGGAATCAGCCCCAGCATTTT. As protein: CASSLAAARGNQPQHF.

The chain couples TRBV27 to TRBJ2-1; D is unclear. CDR3 length: 14 amino acids. Per germline, CDR1 MNHEY and CDR2 SMNVEV (reference sequence). Trimming stripped 2 bases from V and 7 bases from J, with 12 bases between. The CDR3 here is CASSLTMRMNEQFF. DNA of the CDR3: TGTGCCAGCAGTTTAACGATGAGGATGAATGAGCAGTTCTTC.

The V call is TRBV5-5, the J call TRBJ1-1, with TRBD1 matching 7 bases. This CDR3 spans 15 amino acids. Trimming cost V 3 bases and J 4 bases; bases outside gene matches: 9. From germline, CDR1 is SGHKS and CDR2 YYEKEE (reference sequence). The CDR3 sequence is CASSWGPGGTTEAFF. The CDR3 DNA sequence: TGTGCCAGCAGCTGGGGACCAGGGGGAACCACTGAAGCTTTCTTT.

The V gene is TRBV6-5, the J gene TRBJ1-2; weak D call: TRBD1 (6 bases). V lost 6 bases and J lost 3, with 14 bases in between. This CDR3 has 14 residues. Germline V gene lookup returns CDR1 MNHEY and CDR2 SVGAGI. The DNA for the CDR3 is TGTGCCAGCAGCCCCGTGGGGGCTGACTATGGCTACACCTTC. Its protein product is CASSPVGADYGYTF.

This clone has only a few counts. This rearrangement joins TRBV7-2 to TRBJ2-2; TRBD2 might be the D (5 bases). Germline values: CDR1 SGHTA, CDR2 FQGNSA. This CDR3 spans 16 amino acids. The V end was cut by 0 bases, the J end by 3 bases, with 11 bases between. The CDR3 DNA reads TGTGCCAGCAGCTTAGCGAGCCGAGGGTACACCGGGGAGCTGTTTTTT. Residues: CASSLASRGYTGELFF.

To note about this clone: An end of the junction differs from the germline gene, which may be a read error. The genes are TRBV27 and TRBJ2-1; 7 bases fit TRBD1. CDR3 length: 14 amino acids. The germline V gene encodes CDR1 MNHEY and CDR2 SMNVEV (reference sequence). This chain's CDR3 is CASSHHLGGNGQFF. The DNA of the CDR3 is TGTGCCAGCAGTCACCATCTAGGGGGCAATGGGCAGTTCTTC.

The rearrangement uses TRBV9 and TRBJ2-3, with 7 bases identical to TRBD2. Germline-derived CDR1 and CDR2 are SGDLS and YYNGEE. The CDR3 is made up of 16 amino acids. V dropped 0 bases and J dropped 4; count of bases not matched to a gene: 8. CDR3 coding DNA: TGTGCCAGCAGCGTAGGAACTAGCGTGGGATCAGATACGCAGTATTTT. Its protein is CASSVGTSVGSDTQYF.

This clone was counted a single time. The chain uses TRBV7-2 and TRBJ1-2; 7 positions match TRBD1. The germline V gene has CDR1 SGHTA and CDR2 FQGNSA. After removal of 5 bases from V and 1 base from J, the junction contained 4 bases not matched to a gene. CDR3 length: 14 residues. CDR3 in amino acids: CASSPGQDNYGYTF. In DNA form, the CDR3 reads TGTGCCAGCAGCCCTGGACAGGATAACTATGGCTACACCTTC.

This rearrangement joins TRBV27 to TRBJ2-7; 10 positions match TRBD2. The CDR3 totals 15 residues. Germline V lookup: CDR1 MNHEY, CDR2 SMNVEV (reference sequence). Trimming cost V 4 bases and J 5 bases; bases outside gene matches: 8. CDR3 sequence: CASSSSSGSFHEQYF. In DNA form, the CDR3 reads TGTGCCAGCAGTTCCTCTAGCGGGAGTTTCCACGAGCAGTACTTC.

The rearrangement uses TRBV5-4 and TRBJ2-7, with 9 bases matching TRBD1. Trimming took 3 bases from V and 4 from J; bases not matched to a gene: 5. Germline V lookup: CDR1 SGHNT, CDR2 YYREEE (reference sequence). CDR3 size: 14 residues. CDR3 amino acids: CASSSDRGMYEQYF. DNA for the CDR3: TGTGCCAGCAGCTCCGACAGGGGGATGTACGAGCAGTACTTC.

J is TRBJ1-5 and V is TRBV6-6, with D perhaps matching TRBD1 (5 bases). Per the germline V gene, CDR1 is MNHNY and CDR2 is SVGAGI (reference sequence). CDR3 length: 14 amino acids. V shed 2 bases and J shed 6 bases, with 11 bases lying between them. This CDR3 is CASSYGQGGQPQHF. The CDR3 bases are TGTGCCAGCAGTTACGGTCAGGGAGGTCAGCCCCAGCATTTT.

The chain couples TRBV28 to TRBJ2-1, with TRBD1 as a possible D gene (5 bases). This CDR3 is built from 14 residues. V was trimmed by 3 bases and J by 4 bases, leaving 10 bases between them. Germline V gives CDR1 MDHEN, CDR2 SYDVKM. CDR3 DNA sequence: TGTGCCAGCAGTTTCCAGGGATTTTACAATGAGCAGTTCTTC. This encodes CASSFQGFYNEQFF. Together with reference TRBV28 and TRBJ2-1, the CDR3 gives the full variable domain: DVKVTQSSRYLVKRTGEKVFLECVQDMDHENMFWYRQDPGLGLRLIYFSYDVKMKEKGDIPEGYSVSREKKERFSLILESASTNQTSMYLCASSFQGFYNEQFFGPGTRLTVL.

The table lists this clone with a few counts. The gene calls are TRBV27 and TRBJ1-1; D is unclear. Between the trimmed V and J ends, which lost 3 bases and 5 bases, there was a span of 13 bases. The germline CDR1 and CDR2 sequences are MNHEY and SMNVEV (reference sequence). The CDR3 has 14 residues. The CDR3 coding sequence is TGTGCCAGCAGTTTTACGGATCCGGGGACTGAAGCTTTCTTT. This encodes CASSFTDPGTEAFF.

The genes are TRBV30 and TRBJ2-1; 10 nucleotides align to TRBD2. Germline CDR1 reads GTSNPN; CDR2 reads SVGIG (reference sequence). CDR3 length equals 16 residues. The junction had 7 bases not matched to a gene; V was cut back by 1 base and J by 4 bases. CDR3 DNA: TGTGCCTGGAGTGCCCCCCTAGCGGGAGAGTACAATGAGCAGTTCTTC. It yields the protein CAWSAPLAGEYNEQFF.

This clone was seen a few times. This chain joins TRBV6-5 and TRBJ1-2; D perhaps matches TRBD1 (5 bases). The germline V gene has CDR1 MNHEY and CDR2 SVGAGI. CDR3 size: 15 residues. Trimming cost V 5 bases and J 5 bases, with 18 bases left between them. The CDR3 sequence: CASSPITVQAYGYTF. In DNA, the CDR3 is TGTGCCAGCAGTCCAATTACAGTACAGGCGTATGGCTACACCTTC.

The chain joins TRBV6-5 to TRBJ1-1; D is unresolved. Germline V gene data show CDR1 as MNHEY and CDR2 as SVGAGI. The CDR3 runs 13 residues. Trimming removed 6 bases at V and 5 bases at J, with 13 bases between. CDR3 nucleotide sequence: TGTGCCAGCAGCCTGGAGGGAAGAACTGAAGCTTTCTTT. Protein product: CASSLEGRTEAFF.